The present T cell receptor beta chain was sequenced within a study of blood T cell repertoires in COVID-19. Study in general: Samples representing acute and convalescent COVID-19 were sourced from the United States, Italy and Spain. Sources were T cells, B-cell-depleted T cells, or PBMCs; the material itself was cDNA or gDNA.

The V segment lost 1 base and the J segment 9 bases; nucleotides outside the gene matches: 2. From germline, CDR1 is MGHRA and CDR2 YSYEKL. The CDR3 is 13 residues long. Before being deemed recovered, Cohort 3 donors had two negative PCRs, clearance, or symptom resolution. Libraries were prepared by immunoSEQ multiplex PCR; TCRdb keeps only in-frame clonotypes and omits some of them. The data contain some 490,000 clones, around 85% of them seen just once; the ten biggest clones take up under 9.5%. This chain links TRBV4-1 with TRBJ2-4; 8 bases are shared with TRBD2. The origin of this receptor is a woman aged 55-69 years who had recovered from COVID-19. What was sequenced was PBMCs or T cells enriched from blood (not recorded which). CDR3 region: CASSQAGGGIQYF. CDR3 nucleotides: TGCGCCAGCAGCCAAGCGGGAGGGGGCATTCAGTACTTC.